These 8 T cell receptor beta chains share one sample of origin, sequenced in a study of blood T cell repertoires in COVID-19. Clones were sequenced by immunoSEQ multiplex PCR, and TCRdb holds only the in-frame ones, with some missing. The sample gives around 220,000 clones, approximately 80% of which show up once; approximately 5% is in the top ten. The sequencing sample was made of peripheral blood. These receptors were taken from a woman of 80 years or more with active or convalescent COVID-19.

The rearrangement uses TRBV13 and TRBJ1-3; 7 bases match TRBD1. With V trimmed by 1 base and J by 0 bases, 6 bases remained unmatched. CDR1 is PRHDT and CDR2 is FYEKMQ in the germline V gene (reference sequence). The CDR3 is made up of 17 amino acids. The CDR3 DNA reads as TGTGCCAGCAGCTTAGATGGGGGACAGAGCTCTGGAAACACCATATATTTT. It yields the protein CASSLDGGQSSGNTIYF.

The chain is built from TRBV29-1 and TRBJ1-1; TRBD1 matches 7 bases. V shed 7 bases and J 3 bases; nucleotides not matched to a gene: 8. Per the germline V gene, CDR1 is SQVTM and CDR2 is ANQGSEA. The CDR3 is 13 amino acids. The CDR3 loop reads CSGRTGVYTEAFF. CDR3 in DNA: TGCAGCGGCCGTACAGGGGTCTACACTGAAGCTTTCTTT.

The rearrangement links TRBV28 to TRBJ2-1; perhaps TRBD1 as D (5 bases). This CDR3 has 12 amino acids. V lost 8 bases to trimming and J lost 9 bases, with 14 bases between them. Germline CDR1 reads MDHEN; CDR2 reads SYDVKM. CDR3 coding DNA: TGTGCCAGCTTTTCAGGGTTTACTGAGCAGTTCTTC. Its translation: CASFSGFTEQFF.

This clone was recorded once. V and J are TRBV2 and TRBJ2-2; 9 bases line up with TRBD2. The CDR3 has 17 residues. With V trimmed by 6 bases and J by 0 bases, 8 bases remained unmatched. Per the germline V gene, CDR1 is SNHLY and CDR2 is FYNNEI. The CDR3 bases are TGTGCCAGCAGCGATGCGGGGGGGACGACGAACACCGGGGAGCTGTTTTTT. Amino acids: CASSDAGGTTNTGELFF.

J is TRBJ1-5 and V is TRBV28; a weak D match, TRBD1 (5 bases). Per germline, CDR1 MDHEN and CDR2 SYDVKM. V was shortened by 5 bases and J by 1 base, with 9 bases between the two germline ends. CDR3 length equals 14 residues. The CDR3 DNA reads TGTGCCAGCAGTCTTGGACACAGCAATCAGCCCCAGCATTTT. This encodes CASSLGHSNQPQHF.

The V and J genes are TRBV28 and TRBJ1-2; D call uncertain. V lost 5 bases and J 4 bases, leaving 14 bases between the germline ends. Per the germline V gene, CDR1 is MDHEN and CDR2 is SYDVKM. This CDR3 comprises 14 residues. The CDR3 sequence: CASSRSNRFYGYTF. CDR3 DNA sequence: TGTGCCAGCAGTCGTAGCAATCGGTTCTATGGCTACACCTTC.

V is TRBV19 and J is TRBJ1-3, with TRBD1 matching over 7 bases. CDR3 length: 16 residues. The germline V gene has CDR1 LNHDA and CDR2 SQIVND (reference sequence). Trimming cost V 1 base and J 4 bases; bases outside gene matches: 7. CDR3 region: CASSIAPDRAGNTIYF. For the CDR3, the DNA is TGTGCCAGTAGTATAGCGCCCGACAGGGCCGGAAACACCATATATTTT.

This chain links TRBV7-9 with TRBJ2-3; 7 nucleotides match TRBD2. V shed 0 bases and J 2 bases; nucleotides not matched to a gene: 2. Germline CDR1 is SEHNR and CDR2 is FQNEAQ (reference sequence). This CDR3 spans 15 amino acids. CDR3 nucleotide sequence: TGTGCCAGCAGCTTAGCCGGGACTACCACAGATACGCAGTATTTT. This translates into CASSLAGTTTDTQYF.